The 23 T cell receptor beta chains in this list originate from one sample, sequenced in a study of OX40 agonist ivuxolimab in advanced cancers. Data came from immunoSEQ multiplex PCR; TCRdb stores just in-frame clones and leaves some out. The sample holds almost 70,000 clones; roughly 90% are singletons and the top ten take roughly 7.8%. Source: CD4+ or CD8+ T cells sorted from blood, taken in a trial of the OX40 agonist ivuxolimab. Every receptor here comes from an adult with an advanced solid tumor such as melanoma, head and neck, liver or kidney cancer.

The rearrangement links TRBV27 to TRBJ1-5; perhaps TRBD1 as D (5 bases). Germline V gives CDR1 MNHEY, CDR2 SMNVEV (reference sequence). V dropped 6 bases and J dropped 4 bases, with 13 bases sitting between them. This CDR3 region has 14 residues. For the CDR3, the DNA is TGTGCCAGCAGGGTATCCGGGACTAATCAGCCCCAGCATTTT. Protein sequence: CASRVSGTNQPQHF.

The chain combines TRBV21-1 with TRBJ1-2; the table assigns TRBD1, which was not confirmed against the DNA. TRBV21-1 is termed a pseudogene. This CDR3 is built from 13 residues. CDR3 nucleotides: TGTGCCAGCAGTCCAAACAGGGGTGATGGCTACACCTTC. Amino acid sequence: CASSPNRGDGYTF.

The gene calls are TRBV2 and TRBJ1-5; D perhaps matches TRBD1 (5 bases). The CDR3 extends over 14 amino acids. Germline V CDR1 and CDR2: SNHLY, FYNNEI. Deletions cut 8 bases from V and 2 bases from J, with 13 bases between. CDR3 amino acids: CASQQGSGNQPQHF. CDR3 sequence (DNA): TGTGCCAGCCAGCAGGGTTCGGGCAATCAGCCCCAGCATTTT.

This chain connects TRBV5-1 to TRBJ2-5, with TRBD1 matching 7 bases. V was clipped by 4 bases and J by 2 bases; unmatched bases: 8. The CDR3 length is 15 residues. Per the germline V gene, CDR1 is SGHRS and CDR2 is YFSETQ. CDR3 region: CASSHILGQQETQYF. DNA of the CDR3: TGCGCCAGCAGCCATATCCTGGGACAGCAAGAGACCCAGTACTTC.

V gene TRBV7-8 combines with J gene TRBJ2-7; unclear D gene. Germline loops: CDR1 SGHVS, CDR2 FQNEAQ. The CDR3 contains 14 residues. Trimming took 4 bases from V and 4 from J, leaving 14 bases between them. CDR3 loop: CASSSSTFYYEQYF. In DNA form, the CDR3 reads TGTGCCAGCAGCTCGTCTACCTTTTATTACGAGCAGTACTTC.

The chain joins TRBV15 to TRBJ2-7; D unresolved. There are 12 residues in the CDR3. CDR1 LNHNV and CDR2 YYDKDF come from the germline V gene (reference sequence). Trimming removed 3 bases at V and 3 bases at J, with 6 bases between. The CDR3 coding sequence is TGTGCCACCAGCAGGCCTAACTACGAGCAGTACTTC. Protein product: CATSRPNYEQYF.

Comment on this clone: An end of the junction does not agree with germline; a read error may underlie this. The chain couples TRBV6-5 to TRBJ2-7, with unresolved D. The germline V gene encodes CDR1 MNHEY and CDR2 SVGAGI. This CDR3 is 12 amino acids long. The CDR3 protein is CASSYAAGPYVF. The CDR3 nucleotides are TGTGCCAGCAGTTACGCGGCAGGCCCCTATGTCTTC.

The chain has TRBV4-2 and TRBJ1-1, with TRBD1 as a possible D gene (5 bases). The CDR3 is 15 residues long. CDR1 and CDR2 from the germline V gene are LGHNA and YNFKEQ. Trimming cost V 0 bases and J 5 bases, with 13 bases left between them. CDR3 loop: CASSQEVRQGTEAFF. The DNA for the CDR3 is TGTGCCAGCAGCCAAGAAGTTAGGCAGGGAACTGAAGCTTTCTTT.

CDR3 sequence: CASSLEGSRVNQPQHF. Here the CDR3 DNA reads TGTGCCAGCAGCTTGGAGGGTAGCAGGGTAAATCAGCCCCAGCATTTT. J is TRBJ1-5 and V is TRBV7-2; D may be TRBD1 (5 bases). The CDR3 runs to 16 residues. Trimming left V 3 bases short and J 4 bases short, with 16 bases between. CDR1 and CDR2 from the germline V gene are SGHTA and FQGNSA.

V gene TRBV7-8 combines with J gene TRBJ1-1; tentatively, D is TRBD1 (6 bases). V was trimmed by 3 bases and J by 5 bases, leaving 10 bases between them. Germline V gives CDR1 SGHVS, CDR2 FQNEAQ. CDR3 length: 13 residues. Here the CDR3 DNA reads TGTGCCAGCAGCTTGGGGGGGCGGACTGAAGCTTTCTTT. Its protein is CASSLGGRTEAFF.

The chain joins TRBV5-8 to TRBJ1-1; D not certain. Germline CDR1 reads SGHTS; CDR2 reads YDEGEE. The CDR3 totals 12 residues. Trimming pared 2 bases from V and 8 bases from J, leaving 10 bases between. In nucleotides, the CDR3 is TGTGCCAGCAGCTTAACAAGTTCGGAAGCTTTCTTT. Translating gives CASSLTSSEAFF.

The DNA of the CDR3 is TGTGCCAGCTCAGCGACAGGGGACACTGAAGCTTTCTTT. Its translation is CASSATGDTEAFF. V gene TRBV18 combines with J gene TRBJ1-1; the match to TRBD1 covers 8 bases. Germline values: CDR1 KGHSH, CDR2 LQKENI. This CDR3 has 13 residues. J was trimmed by 3 bases and V by 5 bases; bases with no gene match: 2.

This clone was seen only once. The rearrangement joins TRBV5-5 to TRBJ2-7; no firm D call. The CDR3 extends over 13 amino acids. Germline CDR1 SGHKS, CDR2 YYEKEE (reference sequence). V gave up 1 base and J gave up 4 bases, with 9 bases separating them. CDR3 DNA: TGTGCCAGCAGCTTGTGGGAAGGTTACGAGCAGTACTTC. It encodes CASSLWEGYEQYF.

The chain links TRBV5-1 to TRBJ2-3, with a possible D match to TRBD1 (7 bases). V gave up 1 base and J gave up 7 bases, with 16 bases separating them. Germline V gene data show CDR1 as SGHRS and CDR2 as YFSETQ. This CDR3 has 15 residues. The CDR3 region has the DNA TGCGCCAGCAGCTTGACAGGGGCGGGGAGAAATACGCAGTATTTT. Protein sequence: CASSLTGAGRNTQYF.

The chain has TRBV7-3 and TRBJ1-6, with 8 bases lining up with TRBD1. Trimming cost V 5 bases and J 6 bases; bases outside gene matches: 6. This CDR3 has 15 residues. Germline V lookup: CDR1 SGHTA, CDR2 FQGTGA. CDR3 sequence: CASSAKQGANSPLHF. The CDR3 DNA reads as TGTGCCAGCAGCGCAAAGCAGGGGGCTAATTCACCCCTCCACTTT.

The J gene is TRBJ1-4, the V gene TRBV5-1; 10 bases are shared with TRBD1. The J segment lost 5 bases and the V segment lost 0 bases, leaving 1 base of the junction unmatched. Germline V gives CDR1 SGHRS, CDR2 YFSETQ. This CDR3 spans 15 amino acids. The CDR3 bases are TGCGCCAGCAGCTTGGGACAGGGGGCGAATGAAAAACTGTTTTTT. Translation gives CASSLGQGANEKLFF.

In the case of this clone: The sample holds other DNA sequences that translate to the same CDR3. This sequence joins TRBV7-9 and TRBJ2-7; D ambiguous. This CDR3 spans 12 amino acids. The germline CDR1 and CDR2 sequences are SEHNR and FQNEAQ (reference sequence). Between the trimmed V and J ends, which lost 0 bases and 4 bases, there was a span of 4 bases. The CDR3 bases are TGTGCCAGCAGCTTAGCAGTTTACGAGCAGTACTTC. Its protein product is CASSLAVYEQYF.

CDR3 nucleotide sequence: TGTGCCAGCAGCCTAAAACTGTTTTTT. This gives the protein CASSLKLFF. This chain connects TRBV7-2 to TRBJ1-4; D gene unclear. V was pared by 5 bases and J by 10 bases, with 2 bases between. Germline CDR1 reads SGHTA; CDR2 reads FQGNSA. CDR3 size: 9 residues.

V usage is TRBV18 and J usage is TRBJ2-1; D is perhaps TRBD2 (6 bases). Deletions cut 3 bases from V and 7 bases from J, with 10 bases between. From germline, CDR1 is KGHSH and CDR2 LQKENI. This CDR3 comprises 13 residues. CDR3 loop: CASSPWAGNEQFF. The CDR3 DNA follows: TGTGCCAGCTCACCTTGGGCGGGGAATGAGCAGTTCTTC.

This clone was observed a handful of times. CDR3 in amino acids: CASSRWSTDRRTEAFF. In DNA form, the CDR3 reads TGTGCCAGTAGTAGATGGTCGACAGATAGGAGGACTGAAGCTTTCTTT. The V gene is TRBV19, the J gene TRBJ1-1, with a tentative D call TRBD1 (5 bases). The germline CDR1 and CDR2 sequences are LNHDA and SQIVND (reference sequence). Between the trimmed V and J ends, which lost 4 bases and 5 bases, there was a span of 20 bases. This CDR3 has 16 amino acids.

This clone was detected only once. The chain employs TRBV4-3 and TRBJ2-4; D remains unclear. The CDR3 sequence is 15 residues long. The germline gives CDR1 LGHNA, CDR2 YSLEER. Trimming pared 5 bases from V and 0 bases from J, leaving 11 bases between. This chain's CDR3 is CASSLSVLAKNIQYF. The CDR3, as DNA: TGCGCCAGCAGCTTATCAGTTCTAGCCAAAAACATTCAGTACTTC.

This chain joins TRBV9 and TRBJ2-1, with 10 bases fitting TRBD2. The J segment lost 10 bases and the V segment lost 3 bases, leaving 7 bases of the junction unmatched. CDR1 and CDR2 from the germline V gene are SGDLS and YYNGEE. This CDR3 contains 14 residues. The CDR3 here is CASSAGLAIDEQFF. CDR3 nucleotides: TGTGCCAGCAGCGCGGGACTAGCGATAGACGAGCAGTTCTTC.

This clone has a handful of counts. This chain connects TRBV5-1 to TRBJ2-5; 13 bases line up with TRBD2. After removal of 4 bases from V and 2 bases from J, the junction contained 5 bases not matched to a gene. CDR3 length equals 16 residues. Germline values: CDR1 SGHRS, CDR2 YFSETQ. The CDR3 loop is CASSIMGLAGQETQYF. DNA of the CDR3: TGCGCCAGCAGCATAATGGGACTAGCGGGGCAAGAGACCCAGTACTTC. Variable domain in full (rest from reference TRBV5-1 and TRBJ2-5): KAGVTQTPRYLIKTRGQQVTLSCSPISGHRSVSWYQQTPGQGLQFLFEYFSETQRNKGNFPGRFSGRQFSNSRSEMNVSTLELGDSALYLCASSIMGLAGQETQYFGPGTRLLVL.